These 7 T cell receptor beta chains were sequenced from one sample in a study of T cells in Graves' hyperthyroidism and ophthalmopathy. TCR beta CDR3 sequences were amplified from RNA transcripts. The HTBI set primed first-round TCR CDR3 RT-PCR. TCRdb reprocessed the multiplex PCR reads via MiXCR and lists one record per CDR3 protein. The repertoire consists of some 440,000 distinct CDR3 sequences, with 15% to 17% occurring once and the leading ten covering 12% to 15%. Sequenced material: blood. These receptors came from a woman younger than 35 with Graves' hyperthyroidism.

This clonotype was counted many times. The chain is built from TRBV7-2 and TRBJ2-2, with a weak D call TRBD2 (6 bases). The CDR3 is 17 residues long. Germline-derived CDR1 and CDR2 are SGHTA and FQGNSA. Trimming removed 5 bases at V and 0 bases at J, with 16 bases between. CDR3 sequence: CASSPIPGLANTGELFF. CDR3 in DNA: TGTGCCAGCAGCCCAATCCCGGGACTGGCGAACACCGGGGAGCTGTTTTTT.

There are a few counts of this clonotype. The CDR3: CASSIFRRNQETQYF. Here the CDR3 DNA reads TGTGCCAGTAGTATCTTCAGGAGAAATCAAGAGACCCAGTACTTC. V usage is TRBV19 and J usage is TRBJ2-5, with no clear D. Germline CDR1 LNHDA, CDR2 SQIVND (reference sequence). The CDR3 consists of 15 residues. Trimming took off 3 bases at V and 2 bases at J, with 13 bases between the two ends. The full variable domain, completed using reference TRBV19 and TRBJ2-5, is DGGITQSPKYLFRKEGQNVTLSCEQNLNHDAMYWYRQDPGQGLRLIYYSQIVNDFQKGDIAEGYSVSREKKESFPLTVTSAQKNPTAFYLCASSIFRRNQETQYFGPGTRLLVL.

There are a few counts of this clonotype. The rearrangement joins TRBV7-2 to TRBJ1-1; 7 nucleotides match TRBD1. CDR3 size: 14 residues. The V gene's germline CDR1 is SGHTA and CDR2 FQGNSA. V trimming: 3 bases; J trimming: 6 bases; junction bases outside the gene matches: 7. The DNA for the CDR3 is TGTGCCAGCAGCTTCTCCCCGACAGGGCCTGAAGCTTTCTTT. This gives the protein CASSFSPTGPEAFF. The full variable domain, rest sourced from reference TRBV7-2 and TRBJ1-1, is GAGVSQSPSNKVTEKGKDVELRCDPISGHTALYWYRQSLGQGLEFLIYFQGNSAPDKSGLPSDRFSAERTGGSVSTLTIQRTQQEDSAVYLCASSFSPTGPEAFFGQGTRLTVV.

This clonotype was seen a few times. A much larger clonotype is one base distant, so this may be a read error. The chain combines TRBV7-9 with TRBJ2-3; TRBD2 aligns across 12 bases. There are 17 residues in the CDR3. From germline, CDR1 is SEHNR and CDR2 FQNEAQ (reference sequence). Here the CDR3 reads CAGSLGGTSGRGDTQYF. CDR3 coding DNA: TGTGCCGGCAGCTTAGGGGGGACTAGCGGGCGCGGAGATACGCAGTATTTT.

This clonotype was seen a handful of times. The CDR3 sequence is CASSSPGARNTQYF. DNA of the CDR3: TGCGCCAGCAGTTCCCCGGGGGCACGGAATACGCAGTATTTT. The chain is built from TRBV10-1 and TRBJ2-3; D could derive from TRBD1 or TRBD2 (6 bases each). CDR1 WNHNN and CDR2 SYGVQD come from the germline V gene (reference sequence). The CDR3 contains 14 residues. Trimming pared 5 bases from V and 7 bases from J, leaving 16 bases between.

The chain carries TRBV28 and TRBJ2-2; 11 bases line up with TRBD2. Losses at the gene ends were 6 bases for V and 7 bases for J; bases not matched to a gene: 10. The CDR3 contains 16 residues. Germline CDR1 is MDHEN and CDR2 is SYDVKM. CDR3 residues: CASRLLAGGPIGELFF. CDR3 coding DNA: TGTGCCAGCAGGCTGTTAGCGGGAGGGCCTATCGGGGAGCTGTTTTTT.

This clonotype occurred many times. The chain is built from TRBV6-2 or TRBV6-3 and TRBJ1-1; no firm D call. This CDR3 is 14 amino acids long. Germline loops: CDR1 MNHEY, CDR2 SVGEGT. The V end was cut by 0 bases, the J end by 5 bases, with 10 bases between. Here the CDR3 DNA reads TGTGCCAGCAGTTACTCGATGATTTCTACTGAAGCTTTCTTT. It yields the protein CASSYSMISTEAFF.